This entry lists 13 T cell receptor beta chains sequenced from one sample in a study of shared clonotypes between healthy human individuals. Generated by immunoSEQ multiplex PCR, the TCRdb table keeps only in-frame clones and is missing some. Here the sample spans roughly 2.2 million clones, 80% to 95% being singletons. The sample comprised naive CD4+ T cells from PBMCs. Indicated subset: CD45RA+ positively selected. Receptors originate from a young man in good health. Some clones in this sample may be carry-over from other donors' samples.

The rearrangement uses TRBV5-4 and TRBJ2-5; D gene unclear. Trimming cost V 2 bases and J 3 bases, with 14 bases left between them. The germline V gene has CDR1 SGHNT and CDR2 YYREEE (reference sequence). CDR3 length equals 15 residues. The CDR3 protein is CASSFLPNLKETQYF. CDR3 coding DNA: TGTGCCAGCAGCTTCCTACCTAACCTCAAAGAGACCCAGTACTTC.

This clone showed up just once. V is TRBV10-2 and J is TRBJ2-2, with D perhaps TRBD2 (5 bases). The V end lost 2 bases, the J end lost 1 base, and 11 bases lay between the germline ends. The CDR3 consists of 16 residues. Germline V gene lookup returns CDR1 WSHSY and CDR2 SAAADI. The CDR3 protein is CASSEIGAGNTGELFF. DNA of the CDR3: TGCGCCAGCAGTGAGATTGGTGCGGGGAACACCGGGGAGCTGTTTTTT.

As to this clone: Other DNA sequences in this specimen translate into the identical CDR3. The chain has TRBV7-2 and TRBJ1-3, with D hard to call. CDR3 length equals 14 residues. Germline-derived CDR1 and CDR2 are SGHTA and FQGNSA. With 4 bases removed from V and 1 base from J, the gap between germline ends came to 8 bases. This chain's CDR3 is CASSSGGSGNTIYF. The CDR3 DNA follows: TGTGCCAGCAGCTCGGGAGGGTCTGGAAACACCATATATTTT.

The chain is built from TRBV6-1 and TRBJ2-1; D uncertain. The CDR3 runs to 13 residues. The V and J ends lost 2 bases and 6 bases respectively, with 8 bases between them. Germline V lookup: CDR1 MNHNS, CDR2 SASEGT. The CDR3 sequence is CASSERPGNEQFF. CDR3 DNA: TGTGCCAGCAGTGAAAGGCCGGGCAATGAGCAGTTCTTC.

The DNA for the CDR3 is TGCGCCAGCAGCCGGATTAGACAGGGCGGCGGAAACACCATATATTTT. It yields the protein CASSRIRQGGGNTIYF. This sequence joins TRBV4-1 and TRBJ1-3; TRBD1 agrees at 7 bases. The junction had 10 bases not matched to a gene; V was cut back by 4 bases and J by 4 bases. Germline V lookup: CDR1 MGHRA, CDR2 YSYEKL. There are 16 residues in the CDR3.

V and J are TRBV10-3 and TRBJ2-1; 12 bases map to TRBD2. V shed 2 bases, J shed 7 bases, and the junction held 15 bases outside the gene matches. This CDR3 is 19 amino acids long. CDR1 is ENHRY, CDR2 SYGVKD, per germline. CDR3 DNA sequence: TGTGCCATCAGTGAGCCGGCCGGAGATCAGGGACTAGCGGGTAATGAGCAGTTCTTC. Protein product: CAISEPAGDQGLAGNEQFF.

The gene calls are TRBV28 and TRBJ1-1, with TRBD1 as a possible D gene (5 bases). Germline CDR1 reads MDHEN; CDR2 reads SYDVKM. Trimming cost V 6 bases and J 0 bases, with 11 bases left between them. The CDR3 sequence is 14 residues long. The CDR3 region is CASRWGSMNTEAFF. CDR3 coding DNA: TGTGCCAGCAGGTGGGGCAGCATGAACACTGAAGCTTTCTTT.

The rearrangement uses TRBV9 and TRBJ1-3; 8 bases are shared with TRBD1. Germline CDR1 reads SGDLS; CDR2 reads YYNGEE. CDR3 length: 14 amino acids. The junction had 5 bases not matched to a gene; V was cut back by 7 bases and J by 2 bases. The CDR3: CASGQGATGNTIYF. The CDR3 DNA follows: TGTGCCAGCGGTCAGGGGGCAACTGGAAACACCATATATTTT.

The J gene is TRBJ1-1, the V gene TRBV7-9, with a possible D match to TRBD1 (5 bases). Germline V gene lookup returns CDR1 SEHNR and CDR2 FQNEAQ (reference sequence). Trimming pared 5 bases from V and 7 bases from J, leaving 20 bases between. The CDR3 runs 15 residues. CDR3 nucleotides: TGTGCCAGCAGCCAAACACCGGGGCCAAACTTTGAAGCTTTCTTT. Protein sequence: CASSQTPGPNFEAFF.

The chain recombines TRBV18 with TRBJ1-4, with 11 bases aligning to TRBD1. The CDR3 sequence is 17 residues long. Losses at the gene ends were 6 bases for V and 0 bases for J; bases not matched to a gene: 6. Germline CDR1 KGHSH, CDR2 LQKENI. The CDR3 DNA reads TGTGCCAGCTCCTTCCGGGACAGGGGGACAACTAATGAAAAACTGTTTTTT. This gives the protein CASSFRDRGTTNEKLFF.

The chain joins TRBV7-5 to TRBJ2-7; TRBD1 reflects the table's D call only, with no check against the DNA. TRBV7-5 is designated a pseudogene. The length of the CDR3 is 16 residues. The CDR3 region is CARSLVRRQGFREQYF. For the CDR3, the DNA is TGTGCCAGAAGCTTAGTTAGGCGGCAGGGGTTCCGCGAGCAGTACTTC.

The chain recombines TRBV25-1 with TRBJ2-1, with D uncertain. V lost 5 bases, J lost 0 bases, and 8 bases lay in between. The CDR3 consists of 14 residues. The germline V gene encodes CDR1 MGHDK and CDR2 SYGVNS. CDR3 in amino acids: CASSQAPSYNEQFF. The DNA of the CDR3 is TGTGCCAGCAGTCAGGCACCCTCCTACAATGAGCAGTTCTTC.

This chain joins TRBV15 and TRBJ1-4, with unresolved D. Deletions cut 0 bases from V and 3 bases from J, with 8 bases between. The CDR3 loop spans 15 amino acids. Germline V gives CDR1 LNHNV, CDR2 YYDKDF (reference sequence). CDR3 region: CATSRDEASNEKLFF. CDR3 in DNA: TGTGCCACCAGCAGAGACGAGGCCTCTAATGAAAAACTGTTTTTT.